The 2 T cell receptor beta chains below were found in one sample sequenced in a study of control samples from healthy donors and cancer patients (TCRdb year 2020). Library method: the immunoSEQ multiplex PCR assay. In its TCRdb copy, this immuneACCESS table keeps in-frame sequences only and misses some clones. Where compared with another copy, unresolved V genes explain less than half of these, and the others have no known cause. This sample comprises under 30,000 clones, around three quarters of them detected only once. The ten largest clones add up to 22% of the sample. The sequenced sample consisted of PBMCs. The source is a man aged 60 to 75 with head and neck cancer.

The chain combines TRBV6-1 with TRBJ2-7; D uncertain. Per germline, CDR1 MNHNS and CDR2 SASEGT. There are 12 residues in the CDR3. V was pared by 2 bases and J by 4 bases, with 6 bases between. The CDR3 DNA reads TGTGCCAGCAGTGAATTGGGATACGAGCAGTACTTC. It encodes CASSELGYEQYF.

The chain links TRBV7-9 to TRBJ2-7; D may be TRBD2 (6 bases). Looked up from germline, CDR1 is SEHNR and CDR2 is FQNEAQ (reference sequence). The CDR3 has 17 amino acids. The ends were cut back, 5 bases at V and 4 bases at J, with 24 bases in the middle. The CDR3 protein is CASSPTGATRFTYEQYF. CDR3 DNA sequence: TGTGCCAGCAGCCCTACCGGGGCGACTAGATTTACTTACGAGCAGTACTTC. Combining the CDR3 with reference TRBV7-9 and TRBJ2-7 gives the whole variable domain DTGVSQNPRHKITKRGQNVTFRCDPISEHNRLYWYRQTLGQGPEFLTYFQNEAQLEKSRLLSDRFSAERPKGSFSTLEIQRTEQGDSAMYLCASSPTGATRFTYEQYFGPGTRLTVT.